The 4 T cell receptor beta chains listed next were all sequenced from one sample in a study of cytomegalovirus exposure and HLA in healthy donors. PCR involved 60 Vbeta and 13 Jbeta primers. Generated by immunoSEQ multiplex PCR, the TCRdb table keeps only in-frame clones and is missing some. This sample yields 80,000 to 100,000 clones, of which under 75% are seen a single time; 1.2% belongs to the top ten. Sample: PBMCs. The origin of the receptors is a female donor in good health and CMV-seronegative.

This clone was found a few times. The V call is TRBV5-6, the J call TRBJ1-2; D may be TRBD1 (5 bases). CDR3 length: 13 residues. V lost 1 base and J lost 7, with 11 bases in between. CDR1 and CDR2 (germline): SGHDT, YYEEEE. The CDR3 loop reads CASSLSGAGGYTF. The CDR3 DNA reads TGTGCCAGCAGCTTGTCTGGGGCTGGTGGCTACACCTTC.

This chain uses TRBV5-5 with TRBJ2-7; 10 nucleotides align to TRBD2. The germline V gene has CDR1 SGHKS and CDR2 YYEKEE (reference sequence). CDR3 size: 15 residues. V shed 2 bases, J shed 4 bases, and the junction held 6 bases outside the gene matches. Here the CDR3 reads CASSLTWTSGYEQYF. The CDR3 DNA sequence: TGTGCCAGCAGCTTAACTTGGACTAGCGGTTACGAGCAGTACTTC.

This clone has a single count. The V call is TRBV6-4, the J call TRBJ2-3; the match to TRBD2 covers 14 bases. The CDR3 consists of 15 residues. The ends lost 5 bases at V and 5 bases at J; junction bases unmatched: 3. From germline, CDR1 is MRHNA and CDR2 SNTAGT. The CDR3 region has the DNA TGTGCCAGCAGTCCGGGACTAGCGGGAGTAGATACGCAGTATTTT. As protein: CASSPGLAGVDTQYF.

This clone was found once. This sequence joins TRBV2 and TRBJ1-2, with 7 nucleotides matching TRBD1. Losses at the gene ends were 7 bases for V and 4 bases for J; bases not matched to a gene: 6. The CDR3 consists of 13 residues. The V gene's germline CDR1 is SNHLY and CDR2 FYNNEI. CDR3 amino acids: CASNRGLGYGYTF. CDR3 in DNA: TGTGCCAGCAACAGGGGTTTGGGCTATGGCTACACCTTC. The variable domain in full, completed from reference TRBV2 and TRBJ1-2, reads EPEVTQTPSHQVTQMGQEVILRCVPISNHLYFYWYRQILGQKVEFLVSFYNNEISEKSEIFDDQFSVERPDGSNFTLKIRSTKLEDSAMYFCASNRGLGYGYTFGSGTRLTVV.